The 24 T cell receptor delta chains given below trace back to one sample, sequenced in a study of γδ T cells in repeated Plasmodium falciparum infection. Flow sorting of PBMC yielded separate Vgamma9/Vdelta2+ and Vdelta2-negative gammadelta T cell populations for bulk repertoire analysis. TCRdb processed the multiplex PCR reads again with the CATT caller. The table has roughly 90,000 delta-chain clones, roughly 1.4% seen once. The sample comprised gamma-delta T cells from blood. These receptors were obtained from a pool of human donors (malaria-infected and uninfected, not separated).

In this sample, this clone turned up many times. This chain joins TRDV2 and TRDJ1; TRDD3 matches at 12 bases. Germline CDR1 and CDR2: GEAIGNYY and EKD. With V trimmed by 3 bases and J by 2 bases, 12 bases remained unmatched. The CDR3 is made up of 18 amino acids. The CDR3 loop is CACDSMNPGGYGTDKLIF. CDR3 DNA sequence: TGTGCCTGTGACTCGATGAATCCTGGGGGATACGGTACCGATAAACTCATCTTT.

In its sample, this clone is medium-sized (0.01 to 0.1%). The sample has other DNA sequences that encode this CDR3 too. The V call is TRDV2, the J call TRDJ1; 12 bases are a match to TRDD3. V trimming: 2 bases; J trimming: 2 bases; junction bases outside the gene matches: 17. CDR3 length equals 20 residues. In germline, CDR1 is GEAIGNYY, CDR2 EKD. CDR3 protein: CACDKLGGGLGDTPTDKLIF. The CDR3 region has the DNA TGTGCCTGTGACAAACTAGGCGGCGGACTGGGGGATACCCCTACCGATAAACTCATCTTT.

Concerning this clone: This specimen includes other DNA sequences encoding the same CDR3. The gene calls are TRDV1 and TRDJ1; 9 bases map to TRDD2. In the absence of a J gene in TCRdb, the DNA was matched to germline to assign it here. The CDR3 has 22 residues. Germline V gene lookup returns CDR1 TSWWSYY and CDR2 QGS. V lost 3 bases and J lost 6; bases outside the gene matches: 29. In nucleotides, the CDR3 is TGTGCTCTTGGGGAGCTAGCGGGTCCTTCCTACGTTCCCTTTGGGGGAGCTCATAAACTCATCTTT. This encodes CALGELAGPSYVPFGGAHKLIF.

This clone was observed a few times. The protein given by TCRdb reflects a much larger clone and differs at residue 18 from this DNA's translation, likely from a read error; the protein shown is the DNA's translation. The V gene corresponds to TRDV2; no J gene was called; TRDD3 is taken as the D call from the table, unchecked against the DNA. The CDR3 has 19 residues. Germline V gene data show CDR1 as GEAIGNYY and CDR2 as EKD. The CDR3 DNA reads TGTGCCTGTGACACCGTCGGCCTCGAGGGTGGGATAAGGGCCGATAAACTCACCTTT. This sequence encodes CACDTVGLEGGIRADKLTF.

In regard to this clone: TCRdb shows a much larger clone's protein in place of this DNA's translation, and the two differ at residue 9, likely through a read error; the protein shown is translated from the DNA. The V and J genes are TRDV2 and TRDJ1; possible D gene TRDD3, 5 bases. TCRdb does not report a J gene; here it was assigned by matching the DNA to germline references. The CDR3 contains 16 residues. With 0 bases removed from V and 0 bases from J, the gap between germline ends came to 13 bases. Germline V gene data show CDR1 as GEAIGNYY and CDR2 as EKD. CDR3 sequence reads: CACDTVAGTYTDKLIF. The CDR3 nucleotides read TGTGCCTGTGACACCGTGGCTGGGACGTACACCGATAAACTCATCTTT.

Of note for this clone: This DNA translates differently at residue 5 from the TCRdb protein, which is that of a much larger clone; a read error is likely, and the protein shown is the DNA's own translation. CDR3 nucleotide sequence: TGTGCTCTCTTTGGGCTTACTGGGGGTCTCATCTTT. As protein: CALFGLTGGLIF. No J gene was named, though the V gene is TRDV1; the D segment call TRDD3 is taken from the table without a DNA check. The CDR3 consists of 12 residues. CDR1 is TSWWSYY and CDR2 is QGS in the germline V gene.

This clone was found many times. The protein held in TCRdb is that of a much larger clone and does not match this DNA's translation at residue 6, likely because of a read error; the protein shown is translated from the DNA. The gene calls are TRDV1 and TRDJ1, with 7 bases fitting TRDD3. Trimming removed 5 bases from V and 1 base from J; junction bases left unmatched: 22. In germline, CDR1 is TSWWSYY, CDR2 QGS. The CDR3 runs 20 residues. CDR3 coding DNA: TGTGCTCTTGGGCCAGAAGTCCCCCTAACTGGGGCGGTAATCACCGATAAACTCATCTTT. It yields the protein CALGPEVPLTGAVITDKLIF.

This clone was observed a few times. TCRdb's listed protein matches a much larger clone and diverges from this DNA's translation at residue 4, likely through a read error; the protein shown comes from the DNA. The rearrangement uses TRDV3 and TRDJ1; TRDD3 matches at 8 bases. The CDR3 is 15 residues long. Germline assignment: CDR1 TVYSNPD and CDR2 GDNSRS (reference sequence). V dropped 2 bases and J dropped 8; count of bases not matched to a gene: 16. The CDR3 is CAFPQLLRGYTKLIF. CDR3 sequence (DNA): TGTGCCTTTCCCCAGCTCTTGCGGGGATACACCAAACTCATCTTT. Complete variable domain (other parts from reference TRDV3 and TRDJ1): CDKVTQSSPDQTVASGSEVVLLCTYDTVYSNPDLFWYRIRPDYSFQFVFYGDNSRSEGADFTQGRFSVKHILTQKAFHLVISPVRTEDSATYYCAFPQLLRGYTKLIFGKGTRVTVEP.

This clone appeared a few times. A single base is all that separates this from a far larger clone, so a read error is likely. Other DNA sequences of this sample code for an identical CDR3. The genes are TRDV2 and TRDJ1, with D maybe TRDD3 (6 bases). Matching the DNA to germline supplied the J gene, which TCRdb does not give. From germline, CDR1 is GEAIGNYY and CDR2 EKD. The CDR3 length is 18 residues. CDR3 bases: TGCGCCTGTGACACCGGGACGTCTGGGGAATCGTACACCGATAAACTCATCTTT. It codes for CACDTGTSGESYTDKLIF.

On this clone itself: This likely reflects a read error, since a far larger clone is one base away. The sample holds other DNA sequences that translate to the same CDR3. The chain has TRDV1 and TRDJ1; no clear D gene. Trimming removed 5 bases at V and 0 bases at J, with 19 bases between. This CDR3 region has 17 residues. Germline V gene data show CDR1 as TSWWSYY and CDR2 as QGS. DNA of the CDR3: TGTGCTCTTGGGAAGGGAATTTTAACCTTGTACACCGATAAACTCATCTTT. Protein: CALGKGILTLYTDKLIF.

This clone has only a few counts. The J gene is TRDJ1, the V gene TRAV29/DV5; D ambiguous. This CDR3 spans 12 amino acids. The germline V gene encodes CDR1 NSMFDY and CDR2 ISSIKDK. CDR3 bases: TGTGCGCCTCCCCTGTACGCCGATAAACTCATCTTT. Translation gives CAPPLYADKLIF.

This clone rates as medium-sized. In the same sample, other DNA sequences code for this CDR3. J is TRDJ1 and V is TRDV2; 7 positions agree with TRDD3. In germline, CDR1 is GEAIGNYY, CDR2 EKD. The V gene end was trimmed by 0 bases and the J gene end by 2 bases; junction bases not matched to a gene: 23. The CDR3 loop spans 21 amino acids. The CDR3 DNA is TGTGCCTGTGACACCGGGGGATCTTCGGGGCGTACTGGGATCCGAACCGATAAACTCATCTTT. It is translated as CACDTGGSSGRTGIRTDKLIF.

On this clone: A far larger clone is just one base off, so this is likely a read error. The same CDR3 arises from other DNA sequences in this sample as well. The chain couples TRDV1 to TRDJ1, with TRDD3 identical over 13 bases. The J gene, not given by TCRdb, was assigned here from a germline match of the nucleotide sequence. The CDR3 covers 21 residues. Germline CDR1 reads TSWWSYY; CDR2 reads QGS. The CDR3 region is CALGELACTGGYERGTDKLIF. The CDR3 DNA is TGCGCTCTTGGGGAACTCGCATGTACTGGGGGATACGAGAGAGGCACCGATAAACTCATCTTT.

Regarding this clone: The likely explanation is a read error, given a far larger clone one base away. V and J are TRDV1 and TRDJ1; 10 nucleotides line up with TRDD3. As TCRdb names no J gene, one was assigned here on the basis of a DNA match to germline. Unmatched junction bases numbered 16, after V lost 3 bases and J lost 0 bases. Germline V lookup: CDR1 TSWWSYY, CDR2 QGS. The CDR3 is 20 residues long. As DNA, the CDR3 is TGTGCTCTTGGGGACCTGAGTCTGTCGTGCACTGGGGGATACACCGATAAACTCATCTTT. Encoded protein: CALGDLSLSCTGGYTDKLIF.

About this clone itself: The protein held in TCRdb is that of a much larger clone and does not match this DNA's translation at residue 8, likely because of a read error; the protein shown is translated from the DNA. The V and J genes are TRDV1 and TRDJ1; the match to TRDD3 covers 9 bases. TCRdb does not report a J gene; here it was assigned by matching the DNA to germline references. This CDR3 is 24 amino acids long. After removal of 0 bases from V and 2 bases from J, the junction contained 28 bases not matched to a gene. Germline V CDR1 and CDR2: TSWWSYY, QGS. As DNA, the CDR3 is TGTGCTCTTGGGGAACTATTCCCCCATCGCACTAAAGAATCCTGGGGGATCCCAACCGATAAACTCATCTTT. Residues: CALGELFPHRTKESWGIPTDKLIF.

Of note for this clone: The TCRdb protein, from a much larger clone, departs from this DNA's translation at residue 10, likely by read error; the protein shown derives from the DNA. J is TRDJ3 and V is TRDV2; TRDD3 agrees at 10 bases. Here the J gene came from matching the DNA to germline, since TCRdb omits it. The CDR3 contains 17 residues. CDR1 and CDR2 from the germline V gene are GEAIGNYY and EKD. The CDR3 protein is CACDSTGGSLDTRQMFF. In DNA, the CDR3 is TGTGCCTGTGACTCTACTGGGGGATCCTTGGACACCCGACAGATGTTTTTC.

This clone has a handful of counts. A read error is likely here: a far larger clone is one base away. The identical CDR3 is also encoded by other nucleotide sequences in the sample. The chain joins TRDV1 to TRDJ1; 10 bases map to TRDD3. The J gene is absent in TCRdb and was assigned here via DNA matching to germline. Losses at the gene ends were 4 bases for V and 3 bases for J; bases not matched to a gene: 20. This CDR3 comprises 20 residues. The germline V gene encodes CDR1 TSWWSYY and CDR2 QGS. CDR3 amino acids: CALGGAHGLGDTRGADKLIF. The DNA for the CDR3 is TGTGCTCTTGGGGGAGCCCACGGGTTGGGGGATACAAGAGGTGCCGATAAACTCATCTTT.

This clone has just a few counts. The chain is built from TRDV1 and TRDJ1; 9 bases match TRDD2. The J gene, left out of TCRdb, was set here by checking the DNA against germline. J gave up 0 bases and V 5 bases, and 28 bases lay outside the gene matches. The CDR3 has 23 residues. CDR1 and CDR2 (germline): TSWWSYY, QGS. The CDR3 bases are TGTGCTCTTGGGAAGTTCCTTCCTACTCTACTACGGGAGGGGAAAACCAACACCGATAAACTCATCTTT. Translating gives CALGKFLPTLLREGKTNTDKLIF.

Regarding this clone: This DNA translates differently at residue 10 from the TCRdb protein, which is that of a much larger clone; a read error is likely, and the protein shown is the DNA's own translation. This chain links TRDV1 with TRDJ1; D possibly corresponds to TRDD2 (6 bases). CDR3 length: 18 residues. Germline CDR1 TSWWSYY, CDR2 QGS. The V end was cut by 0 bases, the J end by 0 bases, with 17 bases between. The CDR3 here is CALGELGSYALNTDKLIF. The CDR3 DNA is TGTGCTCTTGGGGAACTAGGATCCTACGCCCTCAACACCGATAAACTCATCTTT.

The table lists this clone with many counts. The identical CDR3 is also encoded by other nucleotide sequences in the sample. The CDR3 DNA reads as TGTGCTCTTGGGGCATACCTTCTCTCTGGGGGATATAAACTCATCTTT. Its translation: CALGAYLLSGGYKLIF. This chain uses TRDV1 with TRDJ1, with 9 bases that match TRDD3. V lost 4 bases to trimming and J lost 6 bases; unmatched junction nucleotides: 12. The length of the CDR3 is 16 residues. Germline CDR1 and CDR2: TSWWSYY and QGS.

There are a few counts of this clone. TCRdb's protein for this DNA is that of a much larger clone and differs from the translation at residue 9, likely a read error; the protein shown is the DNA translation. CDR3 sequence (DNA): TGTGCTCTTGGGGACCCCCCTAGAGAGCTGGGGGATACGATGCGCACCGATAAACTCATCTTT. Translation: CALGDPPRELGDTMRTDKLIF. The V gene is TRDV1, the J gene TRDJ1, with 12 bases lining up with TRDD3. This CDR3 comprises 21 residues. Looked up from germline, CDR1 is TSWWSYY and CDR2 is QGS. V was clipped by 3 bases and J by 1 base; unmatched bases: 18.

This clone was observed at least ten times. A read error is likely here: a far larger clone is one base away. In the same sample, other DNA sequences code for this CDR3. The gene calls are TRDV2 and TRDJ1; D unclear. The J gene was not available in TCRdb and was assigned here by matching the DNA to germline segments. Trimming left V 1 base short and J 1 base short, with 18 bases between. CDR1 is GEAIGNYY and CDR2 is EKD in the germline V gene. The CDR3 contains 17 residues. The CDR3 DNA sequence: TGTGCCTGTGACACTAAACGCGGGTACGCTCCCACCGATAAACTCATCTTT. It is translated as CACDTKRGYAPTDKLIF.

This clone was counted a few times. A far larger clone is just one base off, so this is likely a read error. This specimen includes other DNA sequences encoding the same CDR3. This chain links TRDV1 with TRDJ1; TRDD3 aligns across 8 bases. The J gene, missing from TCRdb, was assigned here through DNA to germline matching. The CDR3 spans 21 residues. Unmatched junction bases numbered 22, after V lost 0 bases and J lost 4 bases. The germline V gene encodes CDR1 TSWWSYY and CDR2 QGS. CDR3 amino acids: CALGELGPTELLGDWCDKLIF. The CDR3 DNA reads as TGTGCTCTTGGGGAACTCGGTCCTACAGAGCTATTGGGGGATTGGTGCGATAAACTCATCTTT.

On this clone: TCRdb pairs this DNA with a much larger clone's protein that differs at residue 17, likely a read error; the protein shown was translated from the DNA. V usage is TRDV1 and J usage is TRDJ1; possibly TRDD3 for D (5 bases). Germline V gene lookup returns CDR1 TSWWSYY and CDR2 QGS. CDR3 length: 21 residues. The V end was cut by 2 bases, the J end by 7 bases, with 35 bases between. In DNA form, the CDR3 reads TGTGCTCTTGGGGAATGGGATTACCTCTCCCTTAGAAGACCATATGCCGTTAAACTCATCTTT. It is translated as CALGEWDYLSLRRPYAVKLIF.